There are a few counts of the clone carrying this T cell receptor beta chain. The antigen remains unidentified. The sample is drawn from a study of beta chain features in type 1 diabetes. About the study: All of the samples together had roughly 110 million sorted cells examined. Study-wide findings and caveats: Shortening of TCRB CDR3s, moderate but significant, appeared in all four CD4+ subsets of Type 1 diabetes patients.

CDR1 and CDR2 (germline): MNHEY, SMNVEV (reference sequence). CDR3 size: 13 residues. V lost 3 bases and J lost 5, with 10 bases in between. Expressed TCRB transcripts were sequenced because the entire RNA isolate underwent reverse transcription. Assay used: immunoSEQ multiplex PCR; TCRdb lists only in-frame clones, some missing. The profile covers 250,000 to 300,000 clones, with around 24% appearing a single time and about 0.012% taken by the ten largest. The sequence came from a woman aged 25 to 45 with type 1 diabetes. The sample taken for sequencing was naive CD4+ T cells from blood. The chain employs TRBV27 and TRBJ2-5, with TRBD2 as a possible D gene (5 bases). CDR3 nucleotide sequence: TGTGCCAGCAGTTTCCATAGGGAGGAGACCCAGTACTTC. Residues: CASSFHREETQYF.